This is a list of T cell receptor beta chains from one sample in a study of blood T cell repertoires in COVID-19. Method: immunoSEQ multiplex PCR; TCRdb's copy keeps in-frame clones and lacks some. The repertoire includes under 350,000 clones, roughly 90% of them detected once, and 2.6% sits in the top ten. The sample was PBMCs or T cells enriched from blood (not recorded which). The origin of the receptors is a man between 60 and 75 years old who had recovered from COVID-19. The CDR3 runs from the conserved cysteine through the conserved F or W. The order of the fields is D gene, V gene, clone size, J gene, CDR3 DNA, CDR3 protein. A D gene is named only where the DNA matches it firmly. Size is stated for part of the rows, as once, few or many counts, or as a class when the clone is expanded.

>-|TRBV7-9|-|TRBJ1-1
TGTGCCAGCAGCTTAGGGGCCCGGGGGTACACTGAAGCTTTCTTT
CASSLGARGYTEAFF
>TRBD2|TRBV2|-|TRBJ2-1
TGTGCCAGCACCCCCGGCGGGAGCTCGGTTGAGCAGTTCTTC
CASTPGGSSVEQFF
>TRBD2|TRBV5-1|-|TRBJ2-3
TGCGCCAGCAGCTTGGGTCCACCGACTAGCGGGAGTTCAGATACGCAGTATTTT
CASSLGPPTSGSSDTQYF
>TRBD1|TRBV4-2|-|TRBJ1-2
TGTGCCAGCAGCCAAGATCCTGGACAGGGGAACTATGGCTACACCTTC
CASSQDPGQGNYGYTF
>TRBD1|TRBV14|-|TRBJ1-6
TGTGCCAGCAGCCAAGTGACAGGGAGTAGGTCACCCCTCCACTTT
CASSQVTGSRSPLHF
>-|TRBV5-1|-|TRBJ1-1
TGCGCCAGCAGCTTTGGACAATCGAACACTGAAGCTTTCTTT
CASSFGQSNTEAFF
>TRBD1|TRBV7-9|-|TRBJ2-2
TGTGCCAGCAGCCCCCCGGGACAGGGGTCCGGGGAGCTGTTTTTT
CASSPPGQGSGELFF
>-|TRBV5-1|-|TRBJ2-6
TGCGCCAGCAGCCCGGCAGGGGGGACTAGTGCGGCTGGGGCCAACGTCCTGACTTTC
CASSPAGGTSAAGANVLTF
>-|TRBV5-4|few|TRBJ1-3
TGTGCCAGCAGCCCGGCTCAGGGGATGGGAAACACCATATATTTT
CASSPAQGMGNTIYF
>-|TRBV18|-|TRBJ1-2
TGTGCCAGCTCACCGACAGGACTCTATGGCTACACCTTC
CASSPTGLYGYTF
>-|TRBV5-4|-|TRBJ2-5
TGTGCCAGCAGCACCGGCAGGGGAGGGGAAGAGACCCAGTACTTC
CASSTGRGGEETQYF
>-|TRBV7-2|-|TRBJ1-1
TGTGCCAGCAGCTTAGGGCCCCTGGGACAAGAAGCTTTCTTT
CASSLGPLGQEAFF
>TRBD1|TRBV6-1|-|TRBJ2-6
TGTGCCAGCAGTGCGACAGGGAAAGGACCCTCTGGGGCCAACGTCCTGACTTTC
CASSATGKGPSGANVLTF
>-|TRBV5-1|-|TRBJ2-2
TGCGCCAGCAGCCGCGAAAGAGCGTGGTCCGGGGAGCTGTTTTTT
CASSRERAWSGELFF
>TRBD1|TRBV5-5|-|TRBJ2-2
TGTGCCAGCAGTCCGGACAGGGCGAACACCGGGGAGCTGTTTTTT
CASSPDRANTGELFF
>TRBD2|TRBV5-1|-|TRBJ2-1
TGCGCCAGCAGCATAGGACTAGCGGGAGGCACCTACAATGAGCAGTTCTTC
CASSIGLAGGTYNEQFF
>TRBD2|TRBV7-2|-|TRBJ2-1
TGTGCCAGCAGCTTTAAGCGGGGACCATACAATGAGCAGTTCTTC
CASSFKRGPYNEQFF
>-|TRBV4-3|-|TRBJ2-3
TGCGCCAGCAGCCAAGGGACTGCGTATACGCAGTATTTT
CASSQGTAYTQYF
>TRBD1|TRBV15|-|TRBJ1-5
TGTGCCACCAGCGCCTGGACAGGGGGCAATCAGCCCCAGCATTTT
CATSAWTGGNQPQHF
>-|TRBV18|-|TRBJ2-7
TGTGCCAGCTCACCATCGGACAGCCAATACGAGCAGTACTTC
CASSPSDSQYEQYF
>-|TRBV10-3|-|TRBJ1-1
TGTGCCATCAGTGGGAAACAGGGAGTAGGCACTGAAGCTTTCTTT
CAISGKQGVGTEAFF
>TRBD2|TRBV20-1|-|TRBJ2-7
TGCAGTGCTAGTTCGGCGGGAGGGCGGTACGAGCAGTACTTC
CSASSAGGRYEQYF
>-|TRBV6-2/TRBV6-3|-|TRBJ1-1
TGTGCCAGCAGTTTTCCAGGGGATGGTACTGAAGCTTTCTTT
CASSFPGDGTEAFF
>TRBD2|TRBV2|-|TRBJ2-1
TGTGCCAGCAGCCAAAGTCTAGCGGGGATCAATGAGCAGTTCTTC
CASSQSLAGINEQFF
>TRBD1|TRBV10-3|-|TRBJ2-6
TGTGCCATCAGAGTCGACAGGGTCGGGGCCAACGTCCTGACTTTC
CAIRVDRVGANVLTF
>-|TRBV6-5|-|TRBJ1-1
TGTGCCAGCAGCTCACTAGGGACTGAAGCTTTCTTT
CASSSLGTEAFF
>-|TRBV2|once|TRBJ1-1
TGTGCCAGTTCCCCGTTAATGAACACTGAAGCTTTCTTT
CASSPLMNTEAFF
>TRBD2|TRBV9|-|TRBJ2-3
TGTGCCAGCAGCGCTGGGACTAGCGGAGATACGCAGTATTTT
CASSAGTSGDTQYF
>-|TRBV19|-|TRBJ1-5
TGTGCCAGTAGTATCGGGGGAGGGTATACCAATCAGCCCCAGCATTTT
CASSIGGGYTNQPQHF
>-|TRBV6-2/TRBV6-3|-|TRBJ2-2
TGTGCCAGCAGTAGGGGTACCGGGGAGCTGTTTTTT
CASSRGTGELFF
>-|TRBV10-3|-|TRBJ2-5
TGTGCCATCAGTGAGTCCGGACGGGACTCCAACCAAGAGACCCAGTACTTC
CAISESGRDSNQETQYF
>TRBD1|TRBV7-6|-|TRBJ2-5
TGTGCCAGCAGCTTACCAGGGACAGAACAAGAGACCCAGTACTTC
CASSLPGTEQETQYF
>TRBD1|TRBV6-5|-|TRBJ1-5
TGTGCCACCTCAGCGAGGGGGCGGAATCAGCCCCAGCATTTT
CATSARGRNQPQHF
>TRBD1|TRBV2|-|TRBJ1-2
TGTGCCAGCAAGAGAGACAGGGACGGCTATGGCTACACCTTC
CASKRDRDGYGYTF
>-|TRBV30|-|TRBJ1-2
TGTGCCTGGCATGGTACAGGGTATGGCTACACCTTC
CAWHGTGYGYTF
>-|TRBV4-2|-|TRBJ1-3
TGTGCCAGCAGCCAAGATGGGGCGGCCTCTGGAAACACCATATATTTT
CASSQDGAASGNTIYF
>TRBD1|TRBV9|-|TRBJ1-6
TGTGCCAGCAGCGCCGTACAGGGGACGAATTCACCCCTCCACTTT
CASSAVQGTNSPLHF
>-|TRBV7-9|-|TRBJ1-2
TGTGCCAGCAGCCAAGGAGGGGTGTATGGCTACACCTTC
CASSQGGVYGYTF
>TRBD1|TRBV7-8|once|TRBJ1-2
TGTGCCAGCAGCTTAGGGACAGGGGCAGACTATGGCTACACCTTC
CASSLGTGADYGYTF
>-|TRBV4-2|-|TRBJ1-2
TGTGCCAGCAGTTTAAGGCCGGACTACTATGGCTACACCTTC
CASSLRPDYYGYTF
>TRBD2|TRBV13|-|TRBJ2-1
TGTGCCAGCAGCACTCGGACTAGCGGTTACAGTGAGCAGTTCTTC
CASSTRTSGYSEQFF
>TRBD1|TRBV6-4|-|TRBJ2-2
TGTGCCAGCAGTCTACGGACAGGGGAAACCGGGGAGCTGTTTTTT
CASSLRTGETGELFF
>TRBD2|TRBV24-1|-|TRBJ2-5
TGTGCCACCAGTGATTTTATAGCGGGAGGAACGGAAGAGACCCAGTACTTC
CATSDFIAGGTEETQYF
>-|TRBV19|-|TRBJ1-2
TGTGCCAGTAGCTTTCCTCTCTATGGCTACACCTTC
CASSFPLYGYTF
>TRBD1|TRBV27|-|TRBJ2-7
TGTGCCAGCAGCCGGCGACAGGGGGCGAGCAACCACTACGAGCAGTACTTC
CASSRRQGASNHYEQYF
>TRBD2|TRBV11-2|-|TRBJ2-7
TGTGCCAGCAGCTTCGGGACTAGCTACGAGCAGTACTTC
CASSFGTSYEQYF
>TRBD1|TRBV4-1|-|TRBJ1-5
TGCGCCAGCAGCCTAGACAGGGGAAGCAATCAGCCCCAGCATTTT
CASSLDRGSNQPQHF
>TRBD2|TRBV4-1|-|TRBJ2-3
TGCGCCAGCAGCCAAGCATTGGCTAGCGGGAGCGATACGCAGTATTTT
CASSQALASGSDTQYF
>TRBD1|TRBV18|-|TRBJ1-2
TGTGCCAGCTCACAAACCGGGACAGGGCACGGCTACACCTTC
CASSQTGTGHGYTF
>-|TRBV12-3/TRBV12-4|-|TRBJ1-5
TGTGCCAGCAGGTGGCGGAGCAATCAGCCCCAGCATTTT
CASRWRSNQPQHF
>TRBD2|TRBV30|-|TRBJ2-2
TGTGCTTTAGCGGGTGCGAACACCGGGGAGCTGTTTTTT
CALAGANTGELFF
>TRBD1|TRBV19|-|TRBJ1-1
TGTGCCAGTAGTATCGCAGGGGGCTTGAGCACTGAAGCTTTCTTT
CASSIAGGLSTEAFF
>-|TRBV7-2|-|TRBJ1-1
TGTGCCAGCAGCGACAGAGACACTGAAGCTTTCTTT
CASSDRDTEAFF
>TRBD1|TRBV29-1|-|TRBJ1-1
TGCAGCACGTCACAGGGGCCGTCGAGCACTGAAGCTTTCTTT
CSTSQGPSSTEAFF
>-|TRBV2|-|TRBJ1-2
TGTGCCAGCACCTTCACCGGGTGGGGAGATGGCTACACCTTC
CASTFTGWGDGYTF
>-|TRBV7-8|-|TRBJ1-6
TGTGCCAGCAGCTTACCAGGGGACCGGTCACCCCTCCACTTT
CASSLPGDRSPLHF